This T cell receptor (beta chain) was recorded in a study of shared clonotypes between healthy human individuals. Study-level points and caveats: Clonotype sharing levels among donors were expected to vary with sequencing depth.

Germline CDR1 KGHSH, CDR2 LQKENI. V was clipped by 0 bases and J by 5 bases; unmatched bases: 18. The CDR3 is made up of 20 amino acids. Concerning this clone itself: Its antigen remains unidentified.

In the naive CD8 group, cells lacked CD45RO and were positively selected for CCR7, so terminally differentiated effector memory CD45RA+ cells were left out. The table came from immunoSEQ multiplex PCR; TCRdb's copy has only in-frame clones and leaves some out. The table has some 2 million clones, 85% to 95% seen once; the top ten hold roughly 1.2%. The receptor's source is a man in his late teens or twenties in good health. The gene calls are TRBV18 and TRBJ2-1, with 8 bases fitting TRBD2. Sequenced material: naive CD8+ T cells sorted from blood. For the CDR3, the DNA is TGTGCCAGCTCACCACCGGCCCAGGTCCTGATAGCGGGAAGGAACAATGAGCAGTTCTTC. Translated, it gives CASSPPAQVLIAGRNNEQFF.